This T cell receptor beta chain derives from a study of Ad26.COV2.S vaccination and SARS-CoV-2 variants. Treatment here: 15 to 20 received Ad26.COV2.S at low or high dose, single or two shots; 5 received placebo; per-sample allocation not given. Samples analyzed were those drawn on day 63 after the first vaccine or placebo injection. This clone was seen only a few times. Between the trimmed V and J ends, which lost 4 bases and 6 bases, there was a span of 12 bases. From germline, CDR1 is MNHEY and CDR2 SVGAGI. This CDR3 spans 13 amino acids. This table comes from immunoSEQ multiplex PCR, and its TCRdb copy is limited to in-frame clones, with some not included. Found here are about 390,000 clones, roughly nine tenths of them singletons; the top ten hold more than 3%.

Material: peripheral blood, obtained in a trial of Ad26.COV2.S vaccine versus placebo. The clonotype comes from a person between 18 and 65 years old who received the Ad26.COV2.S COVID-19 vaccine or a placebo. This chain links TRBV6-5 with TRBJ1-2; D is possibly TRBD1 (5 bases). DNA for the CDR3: TGTGCCAGCAGTTTGGGACTCGGGGATGGCTACACCTTC. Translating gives CASSLGLGDGYTF.